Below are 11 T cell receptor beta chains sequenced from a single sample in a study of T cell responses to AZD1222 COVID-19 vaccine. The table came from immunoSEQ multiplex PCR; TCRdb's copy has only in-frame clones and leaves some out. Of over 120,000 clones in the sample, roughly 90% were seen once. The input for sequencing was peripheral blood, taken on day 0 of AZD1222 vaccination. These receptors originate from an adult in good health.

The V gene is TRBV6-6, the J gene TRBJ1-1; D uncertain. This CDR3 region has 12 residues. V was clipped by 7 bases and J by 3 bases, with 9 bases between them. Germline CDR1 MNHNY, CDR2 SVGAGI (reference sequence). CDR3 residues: CASNKGYTEAFF. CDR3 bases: TGTGCCAGCAACAAGGGATACACTGAAGCTTTCTTT.

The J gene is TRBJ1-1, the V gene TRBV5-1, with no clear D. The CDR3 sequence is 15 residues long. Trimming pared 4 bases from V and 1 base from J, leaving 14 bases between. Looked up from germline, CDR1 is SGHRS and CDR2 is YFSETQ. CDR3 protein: CASSLTWTGNTEAFF. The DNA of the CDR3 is TGCGCCAGCAGCCTCACTTGGACCGGGAACACTGAAGCTTTCTTT.

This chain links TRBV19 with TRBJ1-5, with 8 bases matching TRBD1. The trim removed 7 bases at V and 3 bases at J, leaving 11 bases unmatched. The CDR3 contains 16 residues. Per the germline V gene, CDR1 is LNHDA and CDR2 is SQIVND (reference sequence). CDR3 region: CASIAQGAAYNQPQHF. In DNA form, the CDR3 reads TGTGCCAGTATCGCCCAGGGGGCTGCCTACAATCAGCCCCAGCATTTT.

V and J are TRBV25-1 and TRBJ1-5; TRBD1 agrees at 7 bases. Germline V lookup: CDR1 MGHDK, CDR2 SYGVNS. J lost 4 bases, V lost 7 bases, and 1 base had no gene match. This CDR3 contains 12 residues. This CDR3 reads CASNRGNQPQHF. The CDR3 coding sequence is TGTGCCAGCAACAGGGGAAATCAGCCCCAGCATTTT.

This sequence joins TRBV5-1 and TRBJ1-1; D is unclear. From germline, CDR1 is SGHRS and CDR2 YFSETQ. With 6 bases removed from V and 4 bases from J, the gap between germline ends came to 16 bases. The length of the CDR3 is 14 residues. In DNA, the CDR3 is TGCGCCAGCATCGAACGGGAGGGCGGCACTGAAGCTTTCTTT. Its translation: CASIEREGGTEAFF.

The CDR3 reads CASSVLNQETQYF. The CDR3 nucleotides read TGTGCCAGCAGCGTATTAAACCAAGAGACCCAGTACTTC. The V call is TRBV6-5, the J call TRBJ2-5; the D is unclear. Per the germline V gene, CDR1 is MNHEY and CDR2 is SVGAGI. With 6 bases removed from V and 0 bases from J, the gap between germline ends came to 8 bases. This CDR3 is 13 amino acids long.

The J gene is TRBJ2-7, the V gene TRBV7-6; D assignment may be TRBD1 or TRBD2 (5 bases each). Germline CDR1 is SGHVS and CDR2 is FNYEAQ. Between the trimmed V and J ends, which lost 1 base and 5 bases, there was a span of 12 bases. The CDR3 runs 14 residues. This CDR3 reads CASSLGAGSNEQYF. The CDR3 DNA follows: TGTGCCAGCAGCTTAGGGGCAGGGAGCAACGAGCAGTACTTC.

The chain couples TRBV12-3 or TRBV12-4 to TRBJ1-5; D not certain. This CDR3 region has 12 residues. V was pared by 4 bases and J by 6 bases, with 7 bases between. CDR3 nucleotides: TGTGCCAGCAGTTACTGGAGTCAGCCCCAGCATTTT. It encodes CASSYWSQPQHF.

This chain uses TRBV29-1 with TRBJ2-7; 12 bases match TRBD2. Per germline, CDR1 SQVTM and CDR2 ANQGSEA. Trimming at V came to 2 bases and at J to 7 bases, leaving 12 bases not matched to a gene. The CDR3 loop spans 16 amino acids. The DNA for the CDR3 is TGCAGCGTTGAACTATTCTCTAGCGGGAGGGCTCGTGAGCAGTACTTC. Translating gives CSVELFSSGRAREQYF.

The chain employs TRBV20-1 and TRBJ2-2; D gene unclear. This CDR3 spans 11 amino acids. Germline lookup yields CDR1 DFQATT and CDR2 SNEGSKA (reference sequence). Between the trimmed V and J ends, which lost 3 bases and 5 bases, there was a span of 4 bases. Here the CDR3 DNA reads TGCAGTGCTAGTGAAACCGGGGAGCTGTTTTTT. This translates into CSASETGELFF.

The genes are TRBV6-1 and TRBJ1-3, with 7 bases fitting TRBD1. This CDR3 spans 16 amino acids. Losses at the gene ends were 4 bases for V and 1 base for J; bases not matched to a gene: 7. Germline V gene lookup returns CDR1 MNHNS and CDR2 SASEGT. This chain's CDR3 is CASSVRQGGSGNTIYF. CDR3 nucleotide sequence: TGTGCCAGCAGTGTAAGACAGGGTGGGTCTGGAAACACCATATATTTT.